The 10 T cell receptor beta chains presented below share a single source sample, sequenced in a study of patients and donors after allogeneic stem cell transplantation. TCRdb ran MiXCR on the RT-PCR reads and lists one entry per CDR3 protein. The sample includes over 400,000 distinct CDR3 sequences, 16% of them seen just once. Specimen: blood, either unsorted or a sorted T cell fraction (not recorded which). These receptors were obtained from a human donor who was either an allogeneic HSCT recipient or a stem cell or donor lymphocyte infusion donor (not recorded which). It is not recorded whose cells these are; they may come from a transplant donor.

In its sample, this clonotype was seen a few times. This chain uses TRBV18 with TRBJ2-1, with D tentatively TRBD1 or TRBD2 (6 bases each). Germline CDR1 is KGHSH and CDR2 is LQKENI. V was cut by 0 bases and J by 5 bases, with 20 bases left in between. This CDR3 contains 18 residues. In nucleotides, the CDR3 is TGTGCCAGCTCACCACCGAGGAGAGAACTGGGGGGCAACAATGAGCAGTTCTTC. The encoded protein is CASSPPRRELGGNNEQFF.

V and J are TRBV5-1 and TRBJ1-2; the D gene is possibly TRBD1 (5 bases). CDR1 and CDR2 from the germline V gene are SGHRS and YFSETQ. This CDR3 spans 14 amino acids. With 6 bases removed from V and 4 bases from J, the gap between germline ends came to 16 bases. The CDR3 DNA reads TGCGCCAGCATGGGGGAGCCCTCCGGCTATGGCTACACCTTC. Amino acids: CASMGEPSGYGYTF.

The chain recombines TRBV3-1 with TRBJ2-7, with 8 bases matching TRBD1. J lost 5 bases, V lost 4 bases, and 10 bases had no gene match. This CDR3 comprises 15 residues. Germline CDR1 LGHDT, CDR2 YNNKEL (reference sequence). CDR3 nucleotides: TGTGCCAGCAGCCGCGGAGGGACAGGCGTGCACGAGCAGTACTTC. This encodes CASSRGGTGVHEQYF.

This clonotype was picked up a small number of times. The chain employs TRBV6-5 and TRBJ2-7, with D maybe TRBD2 (6 bases). Per germline, CDR1 MNHEY and CDR2 SVGAGI. The CDR3 length is 14 residues. Trimming shortened V by 2 bases and J by 3 bases, and 11 bases separated the two germline ends. CDR3 sequence (DNA): TGTGCCAGCAGTTACCTCGGGGGAGTCTACGAGCAGTACTTC. Its protein is CASSYLGGVYEQYF.

This clonotype was counted only a few times. J is TRBJ2-7 and V is TRBV13, with TRBD2 matching 8 bases. Germline loops: CDR1 PRHDT, CDR2 FYEKMQ (reference sequence). V shed 4 bases, J shed 2 bases, and the junction held 7 bases outside the gene matches. This CDR3 spans 15 amino acids. The CDR3, as DNA: TGTGCCAGCAGCTCCCTACTTAGCGGGGCCTACGAGCAGTACTTC. As protein: CASSSLLSGAYEQYF.

This clonotype was detected only a few times. The genes are TRBV7-8 and TRBJ1-5; TRBD1 aligns across 8 bases. V trimming: 5 bases; J trimming: 5 bases; junction bases outside the gene matches: 14. CDR3 length: 17 amino acids. Germline lookup yields CDR1 SGHVS and CDR2 FQNEAQ. In DNA, the CDR3 is TGTGCCAGCAGCCCAGACGTAGACAGGGGCGGTCATCAGCCCCAGCATTTT. Translating it yields CASSPDVDRGGHQPQHF.

This clonotype was seen a few times. The V and J genes are TRBV6-5 and TRBJ2-5; D assignment may be TRBD1 or TRBD2 (5 bases each). The CDR3 has 15 amino acids. Germline V gene lookup returns CDR1 MNHEY and CDR2 SVGAGI. Trimming removed 2 bases at V and 3 bases at J, with 13 bases between. Written as DNA, the CDR3 is TGTGCCAGCAGTTACCGGGGCACTCCGAAAGAGACCCAGTACTTC. Amino acid sequence: CASSYRGTPKETQYF.

This clonotype has a handful of counts. A read error is likely here: a far larger clone is one base away. This rearrangement joins TRBV27 to TRBJ1-2, with D possibly being TRBD1 (6 bases). Germline V CDR1 and CDR2: MNHEY, SMNVEV (reference sequence). V was trimmed by 2 bases and J by 4 bases, leaving 8 bases between them. The CDR3 extends over 13 amino acids. The CDR3 bases are TGTGCCAGCAGTTTAGGGACAACCTATGGCTACACCTTC. This gives the protein CASSLGTTYGYTF.

The rearrangement links TRBV20-1 to TRBJ2-1; TRBD2 agrees at 11 bases. This CDR3 contains 14 residues. Germline CDR1 is DFQATT and CDR2 is SNEGSKA (reference sequence). After removal of 6 bases from V and 2 bases from J, the junction contained 3 bases not matched to a gene. The CDR3 DNA is TGCAGTGCCAGGACTAGCGGGCCCTACAATGAGCAGTTCTTC. The encoded protein is CSARTSGPYNEQFF.

The chain couples TRBV7-3 to TRBJ2-2; 8 bases are a match to TRBD2. This CDR3 contains 16 residues. The germline V gene has CDR1 SGHTA and CDR2 FQGTGA. Trimming cost V 5 bases and J 5 bases; bases outside gene matches: 10. CDR3 sequence reads: CASSAASGRGTGELFF. The CDR3 region has the DNA TGTGCCAGCAGCGCCGCAAGCGGGAGAGGTACCGGGGAGCTGTTTTTT.